This T cell receptor (beta chain) was recovered during a study of siplizumab effects on memory and regulatory T cells. Per-sample assaying covered 85,000 to 100,000 TCR templates. The protocol was immunoSEQ multiplex PCR, while the TCRdb copy is restricted to in-frame clones and leaves out a portion. The table records approximately 94,000 clones, approximately 92% of them present only once. With V trimmed by 5 bases and J by 4 bases, 6 bases remained unmatched. The germline V gene has CDR1 SGHNT and CDR2 YYREEE (reference sequence). This CDR3 comprises 14 residues. The clonotype comes from a human donor in good health. Sequenced material: CD4+ T cells sorted from blood. V usage is TRBV5-4 and J usage is TRBJ1-3, with 7 bases lining up with TRBD1. The CDR3 spells CASSDRERGNTIYF. For the CDR3, the DNA is TGTGCCAGCAGTGACAGGGAAAGAGGAAACACCATATATTTT.